The 20 T cell receptor beta chains in this list originate from one sample, sequenced in a study of blood T cell repertoires in COVID-19. Clones were sequenced by immunoSEQ multiplex PCR, and TCRdb holds only the in-frame ones, with some missing. The data show about 180,000 clones, with around 73% seen just once and roughly 17% held by the top ten. The sample taken for sequencing was PBMCs or T cells enriched from blood (not recorded which). The receptors come from a woman aged 50 to 60 who had recovered from COVID-19.

This clone was recorded a few times. The V and J genes are TRBV10-3 and TRBJ1-2; TRBD1 is a possible D gene (6 bases). V was shortened by 7 bases and J by 7 bases, with 13 bases between the two germline ends. This CDR3 is built from 12 residues. Germline lookup yields CDR1 ENHRY and CDR2 SYGVKD. In DNA, the CDR3 is TGTGCCATCACAGGGGATCGATTTGGCTACACCTTC. The encoded protein is CAITGDRFGYTF.

V and J are TRBV27 and TRBJ2-1, with D possibly TRBD1 on 6 matching bases. This CDR3 has 15 amino acids. The V end lost 5 bases, the J end lost 8 bases, and 19 bases lay between the germline ends. The V gene's germline CDR1 is MNHEY and CDR2 SMNVEV (reference sequence). The CDR3 loop is CASSPQTGHSDEQFF. CDR3 DNA: TGTGCCAGCAGTCCCCAAACGGGACATTCTGATGAGCAGTTCTTC.

The CDR3 region is CSASPVSYEQYF. In DNA, the CDR3 is TGCAGTGCTAGTCCAGTCTCCTACGAGCAGTACTTC. This sequence joins TRBV20-1 and TRBJ2-7; no reliable D call. This CDR3 contains 12 residues. Germline V gene sequence: CDR1 DFQATT, CDR2 SNEGSKA (reference sequence). The V gene lost 3 bases and the J gene lost 0 bases, with 6 bases spanning the gap.

V usage is TRBV28 and J usage is TRBJ2-7, with TRBD2 matching over 7 bases. This CDR3 is built from 15 residues. Trimming took 7 bases from V and 0 from J; bases not matched to a gene: 9. Germline V gene lookup returns CDR1 MDHEN and CDR2 SYDVKM. In DNA, the CDR3 is TGTGCCAGCATTGATCCGGGAGGTTCCTCCTACGAGCAGTACTTC. It specifies CASIDPGGSSYEQYF.

The J gene is TRBJ1-1, the V gene TRBV4-3; D is possibly TRBD1 (6 bases). The CDR3 spans 15 residues. Germline V gives CDR1 LGHNA, CDR2 YSLEER. V gave up 0 bases and J gave up 6 bases, with 14 bases separating them. The CDR3 reads CASSQEYARGAEAFF. DNA of the CDR3: TGCGCCAGCAGCCAAGAATACGCCAGGGGAGCTGAAGCTTTCTTT.

The chain links TRBV6-5 to TRBJ1-1; no reliable D call. CDR1 is MNHEY and CDR2 is SVGAGI in the germline V gene. This CDR3 has 15 residues. Trimming pared 7 bases from V and 3 bases from J, leaving 18 bases between. The CDR3 DNA reads TGTGCCAGCATATCAACAGACGGAGGGTACACTGAAGCTTTCTTT. Translating gives CASISTDGGYTEAFF.

The V gene is TRBV28, the J gene TRBJ1-4; D unresolved. The V gene lost 2 bases and the J gene lost 7 bases, with 11 bases spanning the gap. The CDR3 extends over 14 amino acids. The V gene's germline CDR1 is MDHEN and CDR2 SYDVKM. As DNA, the CDR3 is TGTGCCAGCAGTTTAGGATCTAGAGGTGAAAAACTGTTTTTT. Its protein is CASSLGSRGEKLFF.

This chain connects TRBV28 to TRBJ1-3; TRBD1 agrees at 8 bases. CDR1 is MDHEN, CDR2 SYDVKM, per germline. The CDR3 covers 14 residues. J gave up 8 bases and V 5 bases, and 8 bases lay outside the gene matches. CDR3 in amino acids: CASSRPGQADTIYF. CDR3 sequence (DNA): TGTGCCAGCAGTCGCCCGGGACAGGCGGACACCATATATTTT. The variable domain in full, with the rest retrieved from reference TRBV28 and TRBJ1-3, is DVKVTQSSRYLVKRTGEKVFLECVQDMDHENMFWYRQDPGLGLRLIYFSYDVKMKEKGDIPEGYSVSREKKERFSLILESASTNQTSMYLCASSRPGQADTIYFGEGSWLTVV.

The chain combines TRBV15 with TRBJ2-1; D is possibly TRBD1 (6 bases). The CDR3 length is 16 residues. V was shortened by 1 base and J by 4 bases, with 14 bases between the two germline ends. In germline, CDR1 is LNHNV, CDR2 YYDKDF (reference sequence). This chain's CDR3 is CATSRGGTSLYNEQFF. The CDR3 nucleotides are TGTGCCACCAGCAGAGGAGGGACAAGTCTGTACAATGAGCAGTTCTTC.

J is TRBJ2-1 and V is TRBV28; TRBD2 agrees at 7 bases. Losses at the gene ends were 11 bases for V and 3 bases for J; bases not matched to a gene: 10. The CDR3 covers 14 residues. Germline CDR1 is MDHEN and CDR2 is SYDVKM. The CDR3 loop reads CAGRRASGYNEQFF. The CDR3 DNA reads TGTGCCGGAAGAAGGGCTAGCGGCTACAATGAGCAGTTCTTC.

The chain links TRBV25-1 to TRBJ1-6; 8 bases map to TRBD1. The germline V gene encodes CDR1 MGHDK and CDR2 SYGVNS. The CDR3 has 16 amino acids. The junction had 2 bases not matched to a gene; V was cut back by 3 bases and J by 1 base. The CDR3, as DNA: TGTGCCAGCAGTGAGCACAGGGGGTCCTATAATTCACCCCTCCACTTT. This codes for CASSEHRGSYNSPLHF.

The chain joins TRBV30 to TRBJ1-6, with a possible D match to TRBD1 (5 bases). With 0 bases removed from V and 10 bases from J, the gap between germline ends came to 10 bases. Per germline, CDR1 GTSNPN and CDR2 SVGIG (reference sequence). The CDR3 length is 13 residues. CDR3: CAWSVTDESPLHF. CDR3 bases: TGTGCCTGGAGTGTGACAGATGAATCACCCCTCCACTTT. Combining the CDR3 with reference TRBV30 and TRBJ1-6 gives the whole variable domain SQTIHQWPATLVQPVGSPLSLECTVEGTSNPNLYWYRQAAGRGLQLLFYSVGIGQISSEVPQNLSASRPQDRQFILSSKKLLLSDSGFYLCAWSVTDESPLHFGNGTRLTVT.

The sample holds one count of this clone. The chain carries TRBV3-1 (or the pseudogene TRBV3-2) and TRBJ2-2; possible D gene TRBD2, 6 bases. The germline V gene has CDR1 LGHDT and CDR2 YNNKEL (reference sequence). V gave up 0 bases and J gave up 5 bases, with 7 bases separating them. CDR3 length equals 14 residues. The CDR3 nucleotides are TGTGCCAGCAGCCAAGATGGGGGGACCGGGGAGCTGTTTTTT. It is translated as CASSQDGGTGELFF.

This chain joins TRBV5-1 and TRBJ1-4; possible D gene TRBD1, 6 bases. Germline CDR1 is SGHRS and CDR2 is YFSETQ. V was shortened by 4 bases and J by 2 bases, with 12 bases between the two germline ends. This CDR3 spans 15 amino acids. Written as DNA, the CDR3 is TGCGCCAGCAGCAGAACAGGGTCGACTAATGAAAAACTGTTTTTT. Protein sequence: CASSRTGSTNEKLFF.

The rearrangement uses TRBV30 and TRBJ1-4; D is unclear. There are 16 residues in the CDR3. Trimming shortened V by 0 bases and J by 3 bases, and 14 bases separated the two germline ends. Germline V gives CDR1 GTSNPN, CDR2 SVGIG (reference sequence). The DNA for the CDR3 is TGTGCCTGGAGTGTACCGAGACTCCTTGCTAATGAAAAACTGTTTTTT. It translates to CAWSVPRLLANEKLFF.

This clone was found once. The chain carries TRBV6-5 and TRBJ2-7, with D possibly matching TRBD2 (5 bases). The CDR3 contains 14 residues. Germline V CDR1 and CDR2: MNHEY, SVGAGI. This CDR3 is CALGLGAAGLEQYF. CDR3 coding DNA: TGTGCACTGGGGTTGGGAGCGGCCGGCCTCGAGCAGTACTTC.

This clone was counted a few times. V is TRBV7-2 and J is TRBJ2-1, with 11 bases identical to TRBD2. V lost 4 bases and J lost 7; bases outside the gene matches: 6. The germline V gene encodes CDR1 SGHTA and CDR2 FQGNSA. The CDR3 has 15 amino acids. CDR3 nucleotides: TGTGCCAGCAGCTCATTCGGGACTAGCGGTAATGAGCAGTTCTTC. This gives the protein CASSSFGTSGNEQFF.

This chain uses TRBV5-6 with TRBJ2-3, with a weak D call TRBD2 (6 bases). The germline V gene has CDR1 SGHDT and CDR2 YYEEEE. V was shortened by 0 bases and J by 2 bases, with 19 bases between the two germline ends. This CDR3 region has 18 residues. In DNA, the CDR3 is TGTGCCAGCAGCTTGGGTCCGACTGGGGGGTCGACCACAGATACGCAGTATTTT. Translation: CASSLGPTGGSTTDTQYF.

This clone was counted only a few times. This chain joins TRBV15 and TRBJ2-7, with a weak D call TRBD1 (5 bases). The germline gives CDR1 LNHNV, CDR2 YYDKDF (reference sequence). The CDR3 is 19 amino acids. V dropped 0 bases and J dropped 6 bases, with 27 bases sitting between them. The CDR3 nucleotides are TGTGCCACCAGCAGAGAGAAAAGCAATGAAGGGGCATTAGTCTGCGAGCAGTACTTC. Amino acids: CATSREKSNEGALVCEQYF.

This chain connects TRBV6-2 or TRBV6-3 to TRBJ1-4, with a possible D match to TRBD1 (6 bases). CDR3 size: 15 residues. Germline V gene lookup returns CDR1 MNHEY and CDR2 SVGEGT. Trimming removed 5 bases at V and 4 bases at J, with 14 bases between. CDR3 in DNA: TGTGCCAGCAGTCTACAGGGTGCAAATAATGAAAAACTGTTTTTT. This encodes CASSLQGANNEKLFF.